The 24 T cell receptor beta chains below come from one sample, sequenced in a study of blood T cell repertoires in COVID-19 (dated by TCRdb to 2019 to 2021). Libraries were constructed by the immunoSEQ multiplex PCR assay. TCRdb took this table from immuneACCESS and kept in-frame rearrangements with V and J called. Such tables lack part of the clones; where checked against another copy, unresolved V genes explain under half of the gap, and the rest is unexplained. The sample yields about 170,000 clones; roughly 91% were counted once. Roughly 5% of the sample is held by the ten biggest clonotypes. The specimen sequenced was peripheral blood. All receptors come from a man younger than 35 with COVID-19, enrolled during active disease.

This chain uses TRBV5-1 with TRBJ1-1, with D possibly TRBD1 on 6 matching bases. The CDR3 is made up of 15 amino acids. Germline V gives CDR1 SGHRS, CDR2 YFSETQ. Trimming cost V 0 bases and J 6 bases, with 15 bases left between them. The CDR3 nucleotides read TGCGCCAGCAGCTTGGTAGGGGGGGTTATGTCTGAAGCTTTCTTT. The encoded protein is CASSLVGGVMSEAFF.

The J gene is TRBJ1-1, the V gene TRBV27; maybe TRBD1 (6 bases). Trimming shortened V by 8 bases and J by 4 bases, and 14 bases separated the two germline ends. This CDR3 region has 13 residues. In germline, CDR1 is MNHEY, CDR2 SMNVEV (reference sequence). CDR3 nucleotides: TGTGCCAGCGCTTCAGGGGCGGTCACTGAAGCTTTCTTT. Its translation: CASASGAVTEAFF.

This chain connects TRBV11-2 to TRBJ2-7, with 7 positions matching TRBD2. Losses at the gene ends were 0 bases for V and 7 bases for J; bases not matched to a gene: 9. Germline V lookup: CDR1 SGHAT, CDR2 FQNNGV. The CDR3 runs 15 residues. The CDR3 protein is CASSLDPGGTREQYF. CDR3 nucleotide sequence: TGTGCCAGCAGCTTAGATCCGGGAGGTACGAGGGAGCAGTACTTC.

The chain carries TRBV27 and TRBJ2-7, with TRBD2 matching 13 bases. CDR1 MNHEY and CDR2 SMNVEV come from the germline V gene (reference sequence). The V and J ends lost 6 bases and 2 bases, in that order; junction bases with no gene match: 4. The CDR3 extends over 15 amino acids. The CDR3 sequence is CASRQGTSGAYEQYF. In nucleotides, the CDR3 is TGTGCCAGCAGGCAGGGGACTAGCGGGGCCTACGAGCAGTACTTC.

The rearrangement links TRBV6-2 or TRBV6-3 to TRBJ2-7, with 7 bases that match TRBD2. From germline, CDR1 is MNHEY and CDR2 SVGEGT. CDR3 length equals 15 residues. Unmatched junction bases numbered 13, after V lost 6 bases and J lost 5 bases. CDR3 bases: TGTGCCAGCAGCCCTACTAGCGTTTTTATGGACGAGCAGTACTTC. Its protein product is CASSPTSVFMDEQYF.

V is TRBV24-1 and J is TRBJ2-1; TRBD2 matches 8 bases. V trimming: 1 base; J trimming: 6 bases; junction bases outside the gene matches: 10. CDR1 KGHDR and CDR2 SFDVKD come from the germline V gene. CDR3 size: 17 residues. The CDR3 is CATSDFRTSRRTNEQFF. The CDR3 DNA sequence: TGTGCCACCAGTGATTTTAGGACTAGCAGACGGACCAATGAGCAGTTCTTC.

The V gene is TRBV14, the J gene TRBJ2-7; possibly TRBD2 for D (6 bases). Germline CDR1 is SGHDN and CDR2 is FVKESK. This CDR3 is built from 12 residues. The ends were cut back, 3 bases at V and 3 bases at J, with 6 bases in the middle. CDR3 DNA: TGTGCCAGCAGCCATAGCGGCTACGAGCAGTACTTC. Translating it yields CASSHSGYEQYF.

CDR3 residues: CAWSVWQGARNEQFF. For the CDR3, the DNA is TGTGCCTGGAGTGTCTGGCAGGGGGCGCGTAATGAGCAGTTCTTC. The chain is built from TRBV30 and TRBJ2-1, with 8 bases aligning to TRBD1. The CDR3 is 15 residues long. V was clipped by 0 bases and J by 7 bases; unmatched bases: 8. The germline CDR1 and CDR2 sequences are GTSNPN and SVGIG (reference sequence).

The V gene is TRBV28, the J gene TRBJ2-1, with D maybe TRBD1 (6 bases). This CDR3 is 16 amino acids long. Trimming cost V 2 bases and J 3 bases, with 14 bases left between them. Germline V CDR1 and CDR2: MDHEN, SYDVKM. This CDR3 reads CASSLMGQDSYNEQFF. The CDR3 nucleotides are TGTGCCAGCAGTTTAATGGGCCAGGACAGCTACAATGAGCAGTTCTTC.

This rearrangement joins TRBV5-5 to TRBJ2-7; D is undetermined. This CDR3 comprises 13 residues. Germline values: CDR1 SGHKS, CDR2 YYEKEE (reference sequence). V was trimmed by 0 bases and J by 2 bases, leaving 6 bases between them. For the CDR3, the DNA is TGTGCCAGCAGCTTGGCGTGTACCTACGAGCAGTACTTC. It yields the protein CASSLACTYEQYF.

V and J are TRBV27 and TRBJ2-7; 12 bases map to TRBD2. The CDR3 contains 15 residues. After removal of 7 bases from V and 2 bases from J, the junction contained 6 bases not matched to a gene. CDR1 is MNHEY, CDR2 SMNVEV, per germline (reference sequence). The CDR3 DNA reads as TGTGCCAGCACCACGAGGACTAGCGGGACCTACGAGCAGTACTTC. This encodes CASTTRTSGTYEQYF.

The V gene is TRBV11-2, the J gene TRBJ2-1; possible D gene TRBD1, 6 bases. Trimming cost V 4 bases and J 8 bases, with 12 bases left between them. Germline CDR1 and CDR2: SGHAT and FQNNGV. The CDR3 has 13 amino acids. The CDR3 DNA is TGTGCCAGCAGCTCGAACAGGGTTCATGAGCAGTTCTTC. It codes for CASSSNRVHEQFF.

As regards this clone: Other DNA sequences within the sample encode an identical CDR3. This sequence joins TRBV5-4 and TRBJ2-3, with 8 bases that match TRBD1. Germline V gene lookup returns CDR1 SGHNT and CDR2 YYREEE (reference sequence). The CDR3 length is 16 residues. The V segment lost 3 bases and the J segment 1 base; nucleotides outside the gene matches: 7. CDR3 region: CASSSGQGRGTDTQYF. In nucleotides, the CDR3 is TGTGCCAGCAGCTCCGGACAGGGAAGGGGCACAGATACGCAGTATTTT.

This chain joins TRBV19 and TRBJ1-2; D gene uncertain. Looked up from germline, CDR1 is LNHDA and CDR2 is SQIVND (reference sequence). Trimming removed 8 bases at V and 5 bases at J, with 21 bases between. The CDR3 is 15 residues long. CDR3 sequence (DNA): TGTGCCAGTTCCACCGGGAGCCACCCTCTATATGGCTACACCTTC. It codes for CASSTGSHPLYGYTF.

The V gene is TRBV7-8, the J gene TRBJ1-5; a possible D gene is TRBD1 (5 bases). The CDR3 has 13 amino acids. V lost 2 bases and J 9 bases, leaving 11 bases between the germline ends. Germline loops: CDR1 SGHVS, CDR2 FQNEAQ. In nucleotides, the CDR3 is TGTGCCAGCAGCTTACCCCCCGGGGGGCCCCAGCATTTT. Protein: CASSLPPGGPQHF.

This clone was seen once. The rearrangement links TRBV2 to TRBJ2-3; 9 bases match TRBD2. The CDR3 is 17 residues long. Germline CDR1 SNHLY, CDR2 FYNNEI. The V and J ends lost 7 bases and 2 bases, in that order; junction bases with no gene match: 13. CDR3 protein: CASTLAGIPYSTDTQYF. CDR3 bases: TGTGCCAGCACGCTAGCGGGGATCCCTTATTCCACAGATACGCAGTATTTT.

Remarks on this clone: An end of the junction differs from the germline gene, which may be a read error. The V gene is TRBV13, the J gene TRBJ1-4; D call uncertain. The CDR3 totals 13 residues. Germline CDR1 and CDR2: PRHDT and FYEKMQ (reference sequence). The CDR3 DNA is TGTGCCAGCAGCCATGGAACAGACGAAAAACTGCTTTTT. Residues: CASSHGTDEKLLF.

The chain recombines TRBV5-1 with TRBJ1-6, with 10 bases lining up with TRBD1. Germline V gene sequence: CDR1 SGHRS, CDR2 YFSETQ. This CDR3 comprises 16 residues. The V segment lost 3 bases and the J segment 8 bases; nucleotides outside the gene matches: 8. This CDR3 reads CASSWGQGRAYSPLHF. CDR3 in DNA: TGCGCCAGCAGCTGGGGACAGGGGAGGGCATATTCACCCCTCCACTTT.

The CDR3 bases are TGCGCCAGCAGACTCGGGACAAACTACGAGCAGTACTTC. Residues: CASRLGTNYEQYF. The V gene is TRBV5-1, the J gene TRBJ2-7, with a possible D match to TRBD1 (6 bases). CDR1 SGHRS and CDR2 YFSETQ come from the germline V gene. The CDR3 is 13 amino acids. The V end was cut by 5 bases, the J end by 3 bases, with 12 bases between.

The DNA for the CDR3 is TGTGCCAGCAGCTTCGTCCCCGGGACAGGGGTCACCGGGGAGCTGTTTTTT. Translating gives CASSFVPGTGVTGELFF. V usage is TRBV11-3 and J usage is TRBJ2-2, with 10 bases lining up with TRBD1. CDR3 size: 17 residues. With 3 bases clipped from V and 4 bases from J, the junction kept 8 bases outside the gene matches. CDR1 is SGHNT, CDR2 YENEEA, per germline.

DNA for the CDR3: TGTGCCAGCAGTTTATGGGCAGGGAAGGTAGAGACCCAGTACTTC. Protein product: CASSLWAGKVETQYF. V and J are TRBV27 and TRBJ2-5; a weak D match, TRBD1 (5 bases). Trimming removed 1 base at V and 4 bases at J, with 13 bases between. CDR3 length: 15 residues. Germline V gene lookup returns CDR1 MNHEY and CDR2 SMNVEV (reference sequence).

V is TRBV18 and J is TRBJ1-3, with D perhaps TRBD1 (5 bases). This CDR3 spans 16 amino acids. Trimming shortened V by 2 bases and J by 3 bases, and 14 bases separated the two germline ends. CDR1 is KGHSH and CDR2 is LQKENI in the germline V gene. CDR3 residues: CASSPVRQLVGNTIYF. The CDR3, as DNA: TGTGCCAGCTCACCAGTACGACAGTTAGTTGGAAACACCATATATTTT.

The rearrangement links TRBV28 to TRBJ2-3; TRBD2 matches 16 bases. The germline V gene encodes CDR1 MDHEN and CDR2 SYDVKM. Trimming at V came to 5 bases and at J to 2 bases, leaving 4 bases not matched to a gene. The CDR3 has 17 amino acids. Here the CDR3 reads CASSAGTSGRATDTQYF. The CDR3 DNA reads as TGTGCCAGCAGTGCCGGGACTAGCGGGAGGGCCACAGATACGCAGTATTTT. The entire variable domain, with the rest obtained from reference TRBV28 and TRBJ2-3, is as follows: DVKVTQSSRYLVKRTGEKVFLECVQDMDHENMFWYRQDPGLGLRLIYFSYDVKMKEKGDIPEGYSVSREKKERFSLILESASTNQTSMYLCASSAGTSGRATDTQYFGPGTRLTVL.

CDR3 coding DNA: TGTGCCAGCAGCGTAGATCCCCAAATGAGCTCCTATAATTCACCCCTCCACTTT. It is translated as CASSVDPQMSSYNSPLHF. The chain is built from TRBV9 and TRBJ1-6; D not resolved. The CDR3 has 18 residues. The germline V gene has CDR1 SGDLS and CDR2 YYNGEE. Trimming shortened V by 0 bases and J by 0 bases, and 13 bases separated the two germline ends. The full variable domain, in which reference TRBV9 and TRBJ1-6 provide the parts outside the CDR3, is DSGVTQTPKHLITATGQRVTLRCSPRSGDLSVYWYQQSLDQGLQFLIQYYNGEERAKGNILERFSAQQFPDLHSELNLSSLELGDSALYFCASSVDPQMSSYNSPLHFGNGTRLTVT.